This TCR beta chain was profiled in a study of OX40 agonist ivuxolimab in advanced cancers. In the study overall: Three patients, one with hepatocellular carcinoma and two with cutaneous melanoma, responded partially.

The protocol was immunoSEQ multiplex PCR, while the TCRdb copy is restricted to in-frame clones and leaves out a portion. The data show under 85,000 clones, 88% seen once. Study-wide results and limits: Researchers report that CD8+ T cells had, on average, more expanded clones than CD4+. Undetermined was the antigen specificity of the expanded peripheral T cells.

Turning to this clone: The antigen is unknown.

Sequencing used CD4+ or CD8+ T cells sorted from blood, obtained in a trial of the OX40 agonist ivuxolimab. This receptor was obtained from an adult with an advanced solid tumor such as melanoma, head and neck, liver or kidney cancer.

The CDR3, as DNA: TGTGCCAGCAGCTTCGGTCGGGGCTACACAGATACGCAGTATTTT. Translating it yields CASSFGRGYTDTQYF. The chain recombines TRBV7-2 with TRBJ2-3, with D perhaps assigned TRBD1 or TRBD2 (5 bases each). V was shortened by 3 bases and J by 2 bases, with 12 bases between the two germline ends. Germline CDR1 reads SGHTA; CDR2 reads FQGNSA. The CDR3 totals 15 residues.